Sequencing of this TCR beta chain was carried out in a study of regulatory and conventional T cells in RAG deficiency. This CDR3 comprises 17 residues. Germline V CDR1 and CDR2: MDHEN, SYDVKM. Trimming stripped 5 bases from V and 0 bases from J, with 18 bases between. The assay was immunoSEQ multiplex PCR, and TCRdb's table has in-frame clones only and misses some. This table holds roughly 35,000 clones, 89% found once. This sample also belongs to another study, concerning regulatory T cells. That report adds: The primer mix had 52 TRBV and 13 TRBJ primers.

Source material: CD8+ T cells sorted from blood. The genes are TRBV28 and TRBJ2-3; a possible D gene is TRBD2 (6 bases). The receptor was isolated from a human donor in good health. CDR3 loop: CASSQPGTPSSTDTQYF. The CDR3 nucleotides read TGTGCCAGCAGTCAACCGGGGACTCCATCTAGCACAGATACGCAGTATTTT.